This TCR beta chain was found in a study of blood T cell repertoires in COVID-19. Study-level background: Acute-phase and convalescent COVID-19 samples originated in the United States, Italy and Spain. Nucleic acid was either cDNA or gDNA, and it came from T cells, B-cell-depleted T cells, or PBMCs.

Recruitment covered about two dozen US areas and drew participants whose ages spanned about 18 to 100 years. Germline V lookup: CDR1 SGHVS, CDR2 FNYEAQ. The CDR3 is made up of 16 amino acids. Trimming took 5 bases from V and 2 from J, leaving 15 bases between them. Measured with immunoSEQ multiplex PCR; TCRdb has only the in-frame clones, and not every one. The sample lists about 310,000 clones, under 90% occurring once. The sample taken for sequencing was PBMCs or T cells enriched from blood (not recorded which). V usage is TRBV7-6 and J usage is TRBJ1-4; a weak D match, TRBD1 (6 bases). This receptor was taken from a man aged 60-69 years who had recovered from COVID-19. The CDR3 DNA is TGTGCCAGCAGCCCCCGGGTCGACAGGACTAATGAAAAACTGTTTTTT. Translation: CASSPRVDRTNEKLFF.